The 20 T cell receptor beta chains below all came from one sample that was sequenced in a study of control samples from healthy donors and cancer patients. Data came from immunoSEQ multiplex PCR; TCRdb stores just in-frame clones and leaves some out. The sample carries 95,000 to 100,000 clones, approximately 82% recorded once. Material: blood. The receptors here all came from a man in his 60s in good health.

This sequence joins TRBV19 and TRBJ2-1; 15 positions match TRBD2. After removal of 5 bases from V and 8 bases from J, the junction contained 13 bases not matched to a gene. CDR3 length: 18 amino acids. Germline CDR1 and CDR2: LNHDA and SQIVND (reference sequence). The CDR3 here is CASSSGLAGGGGAHEQFF. The CDR3 DNA follows: TGTGCCAGTAGTTCGGGACTAGCGGGAGGCGGAGGCGCCCATGAGCAGTTCTTC.

The genes are TRBV5-1 and TRBJ2-5, with D unclear. The CDR3 spans 14 residues. CDR1 is SGHRS, CDR2 YFSETQ, per germline. Trimming took off 2 bases at V and 2 bases at J, with 10 bases between the two ends. The CDR3 loop reads CASSFRQAQETQYF. DNA of the CDR3: TGCGCCAGCAGCTTCAGGCAGGCTCAAGAGACCCAGTACTTC. Together with reference TRBV5-1 and TRBJ2-5, the CDR3 gives the full variable domain: KAGVTQTPRYLIKTRGQQVTLSCSPISGHRSVSWYQQTPGQGLQFLFEYFSETQRNKGNFPGRFSGRQFSNSRSEMNVSTLELGDSALYLCASSFRQAQETQYFGPGTRLLVL.

This clone was counted between two and nine times. This chain uses TRBV2 with TRBJ1-1; no reliable D call. The germline gives CDR1 SNHLY, CDR2 FYNNEI. V lost 7 bases, J lost 4 bases, and 13 bases lay in between. The CDR3 is 13 amino acids. The CDR3 DNA reads TGTGCCAGCATCTCCGGGTTTGGCACTGAAGCTTTCTTT. Protein: CASISGFGTEAFF.

This rearrangement joins TRBV2 to TRBJ2-7; TRBD2 matches 11 bases. Germline assignment: CDR1 SNHLY and CDR2 FYNNEI. There are 16 residues in the CDR3. With 4 bases clipped from V and 5 bases from J, the junction kept 10 bases outside the gene matches. The CDR3 sequence is CASSGWLAGGLDEQYF. The CDR3 DNA sequence: TGTGCCAGCAGTGGTTGGCTAGCGGGAGGTCTTGACGAGCAGTACTTC.

The rearrangement joins TRBV5-5 to TRBJ2-5; TRBD1 agrees at 7 bases. Germline values: CDR1 SGHKS, CDR2 YYEKEE (reference sequence). V lost 3 bases and J lost 2; bases outside the gene matches: 7. This CDR3 contains 15 residues. The CDR3 loop is CASSSRPGQQETQYF. The CDR3 bases are TGTGCCAGCAGCTCCCGGCCGGGACAGCAAGAGACCCAGTACTTC.

The chain couples TRBV5-1 to TRBJ2-6, with unresolved D. V was clipped by 0 bases and J by 3 bases, with 7 bases between them. This CDR3 is 15 amino acids long. Looked up from germline, CDR1 is SGHRS and CDR2 is YFSETQ. DNA of the CDR3: TGCGCCAGCAGCTTGGACGTCCTTGGGGCCAACGTCCTGACTTTC. Its protein product is CASSLDVLGANVLTF.

The chain recombines TRBV3-1 (or the pseudogene TRBV3-2) with TRBJ2-3, with 12 nucleotides matching TRBD2. With V trimmed by 4 bases and J by 6 bases, 8 bases remained unmatched. Germline V CDR1 and CDR2: LGHDT, YNNKEL (reference sequence). This CDR3 is built from 16 residues. CDR3 in DNA: TGTGCCAGCAGCCGAACTAGCGGGGGGCAAGGGGATACGCAGTATTTT. The encoded protein is CASSRTSGGQGDTQYF.

The gene calls are TRBV19 and TRBJ1-1; D possibly corresponds to TRBD1 (6 bases). This CDR3 has 12 amino acids. CDR1 and CDR2 from the germline V gene are LNHDA and SQIVND (reference sequence). V was cut by 4 bases and J by 8 bases, with 11 bases left in between. The CDR3 region is CASSTTGSEAFF. In DNA form, the CDR3 reads TGTGCCAGTAGTACGACAGGCTCCGAAGCTTTCTTT. Drawing the rest from reference TRBV19 and TRBJ1-1, the complete variable domain is DGGITQSPKYLFRKEGQNVTLSCEQNLNHDAMYWYRQDPGQGLRLIYYSQIVNDFQKGDIAEGYSVSREKKESFPLTVTSAQKNPTAFYLCASSTTGSEAFFGQGTRLTVV.

The chain couples TRBV15 to TRBJ1-5; 10 bases align to TRBD1. This CDR3 contains 18 residues. Germline V gene lookup returns CDR1 LNHNV and CDR2 YYDKDF (reference sequence). V gave up 5 bases and J gave up 0 bases; unmatched junction bases: 10. The CDR3 DNA sequence: TGTGCCACCAGCCTAAGGGACAGGGGAACATATAGCAATCAGCCCCAGCATTTT. This encodes CATSLRDRGTYSNQPQHF.

V and J are TRBV28 and TRBJ2-1; 8 bases fit TRBD2. The germline CDR1 and CDR2 sequences are MDHEN and SYDVKM. The V and J ends lost 8 bases and 3 bases, in that order; junction bases with no gene match: 9. The CDR3 loop spans 15 amino acids. The CDR3 bases are TGTGCCAGCTCCGCGGGGGGTCCGGGCTACAATGAGCAGTTCTTC. It codes for CASSAGGPGYNEQFF. Full variable domain (outside the CDR3, taken from reference TRBV28 and TRBJ2-1): DVKVTQSSRYLVKRTGEKVFLECVQDMDHENMFWYRQDPGLGLRLIYFSYDVKMKEKGDIPEGYSVSREKKERFSLILESASTNQTSMYLCASSAGGPGYNEQFFGPGTRLTVL.

The sample holds a few counts of this clone. The chain joins TRBV6-4 to TRBJ2-1; 9 bases map to TRBD1. The CDR3 loop spans 14 amino acids. Germline V gives CDR1 MRHNA, CDR2 SNTAGT. The trim removed 5 bases at V and 7 bases at J, leaving 6 bases unmatched. The CDR3: CASSPTTGGNEQFF. In DNA, the CDR3 is TGTGCCAGCAGTCCAACGACAGGGGGGAATGAGCAGTTCTTC.

The V and J genes are TRBV19 and TRBJ2-2, with 13 bases fitting TRBD2. The CDR3 extends over 18 amino acids. Losses at the gene ends were 5 bases for V and 5 bases for J; bases not matched to a gene: 11. Germline V lookup: CDR1 LNHDA, CDR2 SQIVND (reference sequence). This chain's CDR3 is CASSATSGGALGTGELFF. Here the CDR3 DNA reads TGTGCCAGTAGTGCTACTAGCGGGGGGGCCCTGGGGACCGGGGAGCTGTTTTTT.

The V call is TRBV30, the J call TRBJ2-5; D uncertain. Trimming shortened V by 1 base and J by 5 bases, and 8 bases separated the two germline ends. The CDR3 length is 12 residues. Germline CDR1 reads GTSNPN; CDR2 reads SVGIG (reference sequence). The CDR3 nucleotides read TGTGCCTGGAGTGGGGGTGGCGAGACCCAGTACTTC. Its translation is CAWSGGGETQYF.

This chain uses TRBV6-5 with TRBJ1-6, with D uncertain. Germline CDR1 is MNHEY and CDR2 is SVGAGI. The ends were cut back, 6 bases at V and 10 bases at J, with 10 bases in the middle. The CDR3 has 12 residues. CDR3 in amino acids: CASRESLSPLHF. The CDR3 DNA sequence: TGTGCCAGCAGGGAGTCTCTATCACCCCTCCACTTT.

The table lists this clone with a few counts. The chain has TRBV6-4 and TRBJ2-7; the D gene is possibly TRBD2 (6 bases). The CDR3 has 13 residues. Germline loops: CDR1 MRHNA, CDR2 SNTAGT. Trimming removed 6 bases at V and 4 bases at J, with 13 bases between. The CDR3 DNA reads TGTGCCAGCAGCACCAAGGCGGGATACGAGCAGTACTTC. Amino acid sequence: CASSTKAGYEQYF.

The rearrangement joins TRBV15 to TRBJ2-5, with 11 bases that match TRBD2. From germline, CDR1 is LNHNV and CDR2 YYDKDF (reference sequence). V gave up 0 bases and J gave up 3 bases; unmatched junction bases: 3. The CDR3 totals 16 residues. The CDR3 is CATSRDIAGGKETQYF. The CDR3, as DNA: TGTGCCACCAGCAGAGACATAGCGGGGGGGAAAGAGACCCAGTACTTC.

This clone turned up a few times. The gene calls are TRBV10-3 and TRBJ2-6; tentatively, D is TRBD2 (5 bases). V lost 5 bases and J 2 bases, leaving 7 bases between the germline ends. The CDR3 runs to 14 residues. The germline V gene encodes CDR1 ENHRY and CDR2 SYGVKD. CDR3 amino acids: CAISRLTGANVLTF. The CDR3, as DNA: TGTGCCATCAGTAGACTAACTGGGGCCAACGTCCTGACTTTC.

The rearrangement links TRBV7-2 to TRBJ2-2, with 7 bases aligning to TRBD2. J gave up 2 bases and V 0 bases, and 6 bases lay outside the gene matches. Germline CDR1 SGHTA, CDR2 FQGNSA. CDR3 length: 17 amino acids. CDR3 coding DNA: TGTGCCAGCAGCTTAGCTGGAACTAGCGCTAACACCGGGGAGCTGTTTTTT. Translated, it gives CASSLAGTSANTGELFF. Variable domain in full (rest from reference TRBV7-2 and TRBJ2-2): GAGVSQSPSNKVTEKGKDVELRCDPISGHTALYWYRQSLGQGLEFLIYFQGNSAPDKSGLPSDRFSAERTGGSVSTLTIQRTQQEDSAVYLCASSLAGTSANTGELFFGEGSRLTVL.

The chain links TRBV12-5 to TRBJ2-6; D is undetermined. This CDR3 comprises 13 residues. The V end was cut by 8 bases, the J end by 2 bases, with 7 bases between. Germline assignment: CDR1 LGHNT and CDR2 FRNRAP. CDR3 sequence reads: CASCAPGANVLTF. CDR3 DNA: TGTGCTAGTTGCGCGCCTGGGGCCAACGTCCTGACTTTC. Based on the CDR3 plus reference TRBV12-5 and TRBJ2-6, the full variable domain is DARVTQTPRHKVTEMGQEVTMRCQPILGHNTVFWYRQTMMQGLELLAYFRNRAPLDDSGMPKDRFSAEMPDATLATLKIQPSEPRDSAVYFCASCAPGANVLTFGAGSRLTVL.

This chain uses TRBV18 with TRBJ1-1; D is uncertain. Trimming took off 3 bases at V and 2 bases at J, with 13 bases between the two ends. CDR3 size: 15 residues. In germline, CDR1 is KGHSH, CDR2 LQKENI. CDR3 coding DNA: TGTGCCAGCTCACCCCCCCTCATAGACAACACTGAAGCTTTCTTT. Protein: CASSPPLIDNTEAFF.